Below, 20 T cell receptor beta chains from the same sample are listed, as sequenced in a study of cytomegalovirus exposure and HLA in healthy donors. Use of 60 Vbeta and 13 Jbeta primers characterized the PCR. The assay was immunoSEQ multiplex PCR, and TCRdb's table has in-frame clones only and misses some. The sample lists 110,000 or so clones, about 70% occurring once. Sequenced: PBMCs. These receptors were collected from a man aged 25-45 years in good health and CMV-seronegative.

The CDR3 DNA follows: TGTGCCAGCAGCTTAGGCAAACTAGCGGGGAGCACAGATACGCAGTATTTT. This codes for CASSLGKLAGSTDTQYF. The V and J genes are TRBV11-3 and TRBJ2-3; 10 bases align to TRBD2. CDR3 length equals 17 residues. The germline CDR1 and CDR2 sequences are SGHNT and YENEEA. Trimming took 1 base from V and 0 from J; bases not matched to a gene: 4. Filled out from reference TRBV11-3 and TRBJ2-3, the complete variable domain reads EAGVVQSPRYKIIEKKQPVAFWCNPISGHNTLYWYLQNLGQGPELLIRYENEEAVDDSQLPKDRFSAERLKGVDSTLKIQPAELGDSAVYLCASSLGKLAGSTDTQYFGPGTRLTVL.

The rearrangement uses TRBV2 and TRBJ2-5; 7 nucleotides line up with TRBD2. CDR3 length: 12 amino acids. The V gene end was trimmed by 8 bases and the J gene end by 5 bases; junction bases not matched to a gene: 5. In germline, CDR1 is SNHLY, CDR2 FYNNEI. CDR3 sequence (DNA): TGTGCCAGCGGGAGGGCTGTGGAGACCCAGTACTTC. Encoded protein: CASGRAVETQYF.

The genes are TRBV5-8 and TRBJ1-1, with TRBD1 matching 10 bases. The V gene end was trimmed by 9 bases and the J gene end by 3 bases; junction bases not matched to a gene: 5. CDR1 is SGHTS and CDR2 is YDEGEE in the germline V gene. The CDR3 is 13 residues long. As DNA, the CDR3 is TGTGCCACCGGGACAGGGGAGGACACTGAAGCTTTCTTT. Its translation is CATGTGEDTEAFF.

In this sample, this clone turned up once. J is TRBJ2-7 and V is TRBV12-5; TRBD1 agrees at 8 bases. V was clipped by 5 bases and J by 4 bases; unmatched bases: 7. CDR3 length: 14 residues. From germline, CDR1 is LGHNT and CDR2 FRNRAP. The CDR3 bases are TGTGCTAGTGGTACTGGACAGGGATTGTACGAGCAGTACTTC. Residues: CASGTGQGLYEQYF.

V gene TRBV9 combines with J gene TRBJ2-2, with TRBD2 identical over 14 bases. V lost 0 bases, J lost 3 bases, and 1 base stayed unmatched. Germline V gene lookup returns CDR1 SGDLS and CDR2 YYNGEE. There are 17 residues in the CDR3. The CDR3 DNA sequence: TGTGCCAGCAGCGTAGGACTAGCGGGAGGGGACACCGGGGAGCTGTTTTTT. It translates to CASSVGLAGGDTGELFF.

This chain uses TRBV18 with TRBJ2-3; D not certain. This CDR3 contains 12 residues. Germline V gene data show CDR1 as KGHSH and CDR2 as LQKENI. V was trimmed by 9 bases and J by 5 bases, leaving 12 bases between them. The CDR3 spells CASRREEDTQYF. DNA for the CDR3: TGTGCCAGTCGTCGAGAGGAAGATACGCAGTATTTT.

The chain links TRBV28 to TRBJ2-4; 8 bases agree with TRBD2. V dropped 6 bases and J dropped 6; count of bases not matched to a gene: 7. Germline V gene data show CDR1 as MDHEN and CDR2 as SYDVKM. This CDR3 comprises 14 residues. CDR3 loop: CASSRGLAGNIQYF. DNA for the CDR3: TGTGCCAGCAGCCGCGGACTAGCCGGAAACATTCAGTACTTC.

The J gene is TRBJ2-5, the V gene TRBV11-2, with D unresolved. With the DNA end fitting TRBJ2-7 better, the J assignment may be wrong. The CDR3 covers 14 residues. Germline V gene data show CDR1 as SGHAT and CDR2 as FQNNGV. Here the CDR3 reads CASSPTSGRYEQYF. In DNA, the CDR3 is TGTGCCAGCAGCCCGACCTCAGGTCGCTACGAGCAGTACTTC.

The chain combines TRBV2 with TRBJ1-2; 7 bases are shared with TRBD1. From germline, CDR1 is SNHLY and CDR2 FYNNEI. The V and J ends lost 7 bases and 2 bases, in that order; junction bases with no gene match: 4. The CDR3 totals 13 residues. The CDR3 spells CASKRDSNYGYTF. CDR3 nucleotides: TGTGCCAGCAAACGGGACAGCAACTATGGCTACACCTTC.

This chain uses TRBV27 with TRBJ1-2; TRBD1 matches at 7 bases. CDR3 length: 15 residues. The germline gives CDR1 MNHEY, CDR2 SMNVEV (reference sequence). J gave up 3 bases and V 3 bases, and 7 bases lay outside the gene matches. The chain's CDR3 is CASSLYPDRDYGYTF. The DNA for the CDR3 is TGTGCCAGCAGTTTGTACCCCGACAGGGACTATGGCTACACCTTC.

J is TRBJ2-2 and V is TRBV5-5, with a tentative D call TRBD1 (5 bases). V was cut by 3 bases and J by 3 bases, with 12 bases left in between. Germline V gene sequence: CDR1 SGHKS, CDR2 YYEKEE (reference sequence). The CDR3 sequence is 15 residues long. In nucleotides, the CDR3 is TGTGCCAGCAGCTCGTTAGGGGTTTACACCGGGGAGCTGTTTTTT. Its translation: CASSSLGVYTGELFF.

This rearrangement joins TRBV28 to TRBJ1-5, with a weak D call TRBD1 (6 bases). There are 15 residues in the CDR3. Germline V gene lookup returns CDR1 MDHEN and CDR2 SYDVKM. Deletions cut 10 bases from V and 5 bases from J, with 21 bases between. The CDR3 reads CATQGGGLRYQPQHF. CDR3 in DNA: TGTGCCACACAGGGAGGGGGTCTCCGGTATCAGCCCCAGCATTTT.

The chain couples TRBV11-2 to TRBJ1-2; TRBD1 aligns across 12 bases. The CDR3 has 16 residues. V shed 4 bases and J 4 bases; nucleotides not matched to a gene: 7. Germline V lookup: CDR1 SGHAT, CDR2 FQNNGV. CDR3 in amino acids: CASSSRGDRGPYGYTF. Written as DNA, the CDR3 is TGTGCCAGCAGCTCACGAGGGGACAGGGGGCCCTATGGCTACACCTTC.

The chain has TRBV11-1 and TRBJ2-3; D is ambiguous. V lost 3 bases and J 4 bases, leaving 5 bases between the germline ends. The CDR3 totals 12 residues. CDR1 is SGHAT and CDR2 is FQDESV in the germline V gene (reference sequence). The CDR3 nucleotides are TGTGCCAGCAGCTTCCGAGCAGATACGCAGTATTTT. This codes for CASSFRADTQYF.

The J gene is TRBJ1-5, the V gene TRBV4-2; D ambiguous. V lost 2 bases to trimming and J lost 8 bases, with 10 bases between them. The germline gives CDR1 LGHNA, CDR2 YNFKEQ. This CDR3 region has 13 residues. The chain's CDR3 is CASSQSLMEPQHF. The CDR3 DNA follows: TGTGCCAGCAGCCAAAGCTTAATGGAGCCCCAGCATTTT.

The CDR3 nucleotides are TGTGCCAGCAGCGGATGGGGAACCGACAGGGGTGAGATCAGTGAAAAACTGTTTTTT. Its translation: CASSGWGTDRGEISEKLFF. The chain is built from TRBV5-6 and TRBJ1-4, with TRBD1 matching over 8 bases. Trimming took 4 bases from V and 7 from J; bases not matched to a gene: 21. The germline gives CDR1 SGHDT, CDR2 YYEEEE. The CDR3 totals 19 residues.

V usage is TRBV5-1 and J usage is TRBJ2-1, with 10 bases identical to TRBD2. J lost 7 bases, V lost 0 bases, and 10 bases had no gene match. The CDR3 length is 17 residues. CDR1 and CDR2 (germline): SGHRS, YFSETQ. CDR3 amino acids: CASSLVSSGSSGNEQFF. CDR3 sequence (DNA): TGCGCCAGCAGCTTGGTGTCTAGCGGGAGTTCCGGGAATGAGCAGTTCTTC. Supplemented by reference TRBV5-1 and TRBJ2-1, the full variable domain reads KAGVTQTPRYLIKTRGQQVTLSCSPISGHRSVSWYQQTPGQGLQFLFEYFSETQRNKGNFPGRFSGRQFSNSRSEMNVSTLELGDSALYLCASSLVSSGSSGNEQFFGPGTRLTVL.

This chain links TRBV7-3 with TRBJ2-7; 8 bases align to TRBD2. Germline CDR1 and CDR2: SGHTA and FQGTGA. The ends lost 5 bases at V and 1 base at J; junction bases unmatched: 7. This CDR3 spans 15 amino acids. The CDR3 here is CASSPDASGSYEQYF. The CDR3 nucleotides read TGTGCCAGCAGCCCCGATGCTAGCGGGTCCTACGAGCAGTACTTC.

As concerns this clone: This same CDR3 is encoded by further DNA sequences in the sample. This CDR3 reads CASRLAGGNEQFF. Written as DNA, the CDR3 is TGTGCCAGCAGACTAGCGGGAGGCAATGAGCAGTTCTTC. V gene TRBV19 combines with J gene TRBJ2-1; 13 bases fit TRBD2. V gave up 9 bases and J gave up 6 bases; unmatched junction bases: 2. There are 13 residues in the CDR3. The germline V gene encodes CDR1 LNHDA and CDR2 SQIVND (reference sequence).

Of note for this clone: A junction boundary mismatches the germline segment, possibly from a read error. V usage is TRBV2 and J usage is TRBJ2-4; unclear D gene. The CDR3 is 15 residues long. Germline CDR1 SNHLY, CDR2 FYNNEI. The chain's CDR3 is CAGSEAPPPRNIQYF. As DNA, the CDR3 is TGTGCCGGCAGTGAAGCGCCTCCTCCCAGAAACATTCAGTACTTC.